This TCR beta chain was documented in a study of T cell changes during pregnancy in multiple sclerosis. Germline-derived CDR1 and CDR2 are SGHTA and FQGNSA. V dropped 2 bases and J dropped 3 bases, with 5 bases sitting between them. The length of the CDR3 is 13 residues. The assay was immunoSEQ multiplex PCR, and TCRdb's table has in-frame clones only and misses some. The table lists over 85,000 clones, approximately 90% of them singletons. The receptor was isolated from a female donor in good health, enrolled as a control in a pregnancy study. Sample: peripheral blood, taken in the first trimester of pregnancy. The gene calls are TRBV7-2 and TRBJ1-5; D is unresolved. In nucleotides, the CDR3 is TGTGCCAGCAGCTTAATGGCCAATCAGCCCCAGCATTTT. It encodes CASSLMANQPQHF.